The clone carrying this TCR beta chain was detected only a few times. Its target is unknown. This entry belongs to a study of early T cells in non-severe SARS-CoV-2 infection. Study-wide background: With bulk RNA from unsorted whole blood as input, sequencing yielded unpaired chains.

Individual cDNA molecules were tagged with unique molecular identifiers. TCRdb reprocessed the 5' RACE reads with MiXCR, giving one entry per CDR3 protein. The table includes tens of thousands of distinct CDR3 sequences, 7.5% to 9.5% detected once. This CDR3 contains 15 residues. Germline CDR1 is SGHTA and CDR2 is FQGNSA. With 1 base removed from V and 1 base from J, the gap between germline ends came to 9 bases. Study-wide findings and caveats: Matches to VDJdb favored anti-spike CD8 responses and missed private and CD4 specificities.

Sample: whole blood, taken at baseline. V gene TRBV7-2 combines with J gene TRBJ2-3; weak D call: TRBD2 (6 bases). The clonotype originates from an adult who was a healthcare worker with PCR-confirmed SARS-CoV-2 infection or an uninfected control (not recorded which). For the CDR3, the DNA is TGTGCCAGCAGCTTAGTGGGCGGGGGCACAGATACGCAGTATTTT. It specifies CASSLVGGGTDTQYF.